These 4 T cell receptor beta chains were sequenced from one sample in a study of cytomegalovirus exposure and HLA in healthy donors. Primers: 60 Vbeta forward and 13 Jbeta reverse. Some clones are missing from TCRdb's copy, which holds only in-frame ones; the method was immunoSEQ multiplex PCR. Among more than 150,000 clones listed, 77% were seen once. The sequencing sample was made of PBMCs. The origin of the receptors is a man aged 18 to 30 in good health and CMV-seronegative.

For this clone: Other DNA sequences of this sample code for an identical CDR3. The chain employs TRBV16 and TRBJ1-5; D possibly corresponds to TRBD1 (5 bases). Per the germline V gene, CDR1 is KGHSY and CDR2 is FQNENV. There are 14 residues in the CDR3. Trimming took 5 bases from V and 4 from J, leaving 12 bases between them. CDR3 residues: CASSLTGKNQPQHF. DNA of the CDR3: TGTGCCAGCAGCTTAACAGGAAAAAATCAGCCCCAGCATTTT.

This chain joins TRBV30 and TRBJ2-7, with D tentatively TRBD1 (7 bases). Trimming cost V 5 bases and J 7 bases, with 21 bases left between them. Germline values: CDR1 GTSNPN, CDR2 SVGIG (reference sequence). The CDR3 sequence is 14 residues long. The CDR3 region has the DNA TGTGCCTGGGGTGGGGGGATGGCAGGGGGTGAGCAGTACTTC. Protein sequence: CAWGGGMAGGEQYF.

V and J are TRBV4-3 and TRBJ1-3; 7 bases are shared with TRBD1. Germline CDR1 reads LGHNA; CDR2 reads YSLEER. CDR3 length: 16 amino acids. V was pared by 0 bases and J by 8 bases, with 10 bases of the junction left unmatched. CDR3 in DNA: TGCGCCAGCAGCCAAGAGGTGGCAGGGGGTTCCCACACCATATATTTT. This sequence encodes CASSQEVAGGSHTIYF.

In DNA, the CDR3 is TGTGCCAGCAGCTCCCCTGAGGGGACTAGCGGGATAGGAGAGCAGTTCTTC. Translating it yields CASSSPEGTSGIGEQFF. The chain is built from TRBV9 and TRBJ2-1, with 13 bases matching TRBD2. Trimming removed 4 bases from V and 10 bases from J; junction bases left unmatched: 14. This CDR3 region has 17 residues. Germline CDR1 is SGDLS and CDR2 is YYNGEE.